The 21 T cell receptor beta chains reported below all come from one sample, sequenced in a study of early T cells in non-severe SARS-CoV-2 infection. TCRdb independently ran MiXCR on the 5' RACE reads; one entry per CDR3 protein. The table includes around 39,000 distinct CDR3 sequences, about 8% detected once. The material was whole blood, obtained at baseline. Every receptor here comes from an adult who was a healthcare worker with PCR-confirmed SARS-CoV-2 infection or an uninfected control (not recorded which).

This clonotype showed up just a few times. The V and J genes are TRBV9 and TRBJ2-5; D gene uncertain. Germline assignment: CDR1 SGDLS and CDR2 YYNGEE. Trimming removed 0 bases from V and 2 bases from J, with 5 bases in between. The CDR3 has 13 residues. The CDR3 nucleotides read TGTGCCAGCAGCGTAGCCCTTCAAGAGACCCAGTACTTC. This encodes CASSVALQETQYF. Looking up the rest from reference TRBV9 and TRBJ2-5 gives the full variable domain: DSGVTQTPKHLITATGQRVTLRCSPRSGDLSVYWYQQSLDQGLQFLIQYYNGEERAKGNILERFSAQQFPDLHSELNLSSLELGDSALYFCASSVALQETQYFGPGTRLLVL.

This clonotype occurred many times. This chain connects TRBV25-1 to TRBJ1-5, with 10 bases that match TRBD1. V lost 4 bases to trimming and J lost 6 bases; unmatched junction nucleotides: 6. There are 15 residues in the CDR3. Germline lookup yields CDR1 MGHDK and CDR2 SYGVNS. The CDR3 DNA reads as TGTGCCAGCAGTGCGGGACAGGGGTTTTCTCAGCCCCAGCATTTT. It codes for CASSAGQGFSQPQHF.

Note on this clonotype: This may be a read error, as it is one base from a much larger clone. This rearrangement joins TRBV5-1 to TRBJ2-7; 7 nucleotides agree with TRBD2. Germline-derived CDR1 and CDR2 are SGHRS and YFSETQ. The CDR3 is made up of 13 amino acids. The CDR3 reads CTSSPGRGDEQYF. The CDR3 DNA reads TGCACCAGCAGCCCCGGTCGGGGGGACGAGCAGTACTTC.

Worth noting for this clonotype: A much more abundant neighbour one base away suggests this may be a read error. This rearrangement joins TRBV6-4 to TRBJ2-3; D is perhaps TRBD2 (6 bases). The ends were cut back, 4 bases at V and 0 bases at J, with 8 bases in the middle. This CDR3 comprises 14 residues. Germline lookup yields CDR1 MRHNA and CDR2 SNTAGT. DNA for the CDR3: TGTGCCAGCAGTGCCGGGACTAGCACAGATACGCAGTATTTT. This gives the protein CASSAGTSTDTQYF.

The chain combines TRBV13 with TRBJ2-7, with 7 bases that match TRBD2. The germline gives CDR1 PRHDT, CDR2 FYEKMQ (reference sequence). Trimming removed 3 bases from V and 6 bases from J; junction bases left unmatched: 8. CDR3 length: 14 amino acids. The CDR3 protein is CASSFSTGGFEQYF. The DNA of the CDR3 is TGTGCCAGCAGCTTCAGCACGGGGGGTTTCGAGCAGTACTTC.

This clonotype was counted at least ten times. A read error may account for a junction end that differs from germline. This chain joins TRBV6-1 and TRBJ2-6, with D possibly being TRBD1 or TRBD2 (5 bases each). The germline CDR1 and CDR2 sequences are MNHNS and SASEGT. The CDR3 length is 16 residues. Here the CDR3 reads CASSKAERDGANVLTF. CDR3 in DNA: TGTGCCAGCAGTAAAGCCGAGAGGGACGGGGCCAACGTCCTGACTTTC.

In this sample, this clonotype turned up many times. A single base separates this from a much larger clone, so it may be a read error. The chain employs TRBV6-4 and TRBJ2-1; TRBD2 matches at 13 bases. This CDR3 contains 15 residues. The J segment lost 6 bases and the V segment lost 2 bases, leaving 1 base of the junction unmatched. Germline-derived CDR1 and CDR2 are MRHNA and SNTAGT. DNA for the CDR3: TGTGCCAGCAGTGACACTAGCGGGGGGGCCAATGAGCAGTTCTTC. Translating it yields CASSDTSGGANEQFF.

V usage is TRBV11-2 and J usage is TRBJ2-5; TRBD2 aligns across 9 bases. Germline CDR1 is SGHAT and CDR2 is FQNNGV. V shed 0 bases, J shed 5 bases, and the junction held 10 bases outside the gene matches. CDR3 size: 17 residues. CDR3 DNA sequence: TGTGCCAGCAGCTTAGACGGACTAGCGCCCGCAGGGGAGACCCAGTACTTC. This sequence encodes CASSLDGLAPAGETQYF.

The chain couples TRBV19 to TRBJ1-2; perhaps TRBD1 as D (5 bases). Germline values: CDR1 LNHDA, CDR2 SQIVND (reference sequence). V lost 5 bases and J 2 bases, leaving 21 bases between the germline ends. The CDR3 sequence is 17 residues long. CDR3 residues: CASSSGVAGRQNYGYTF. As DNA, the CDR3 is TGTGCCAGTAGTTCGGGCGTGGCGGGCAGACAGAACTATGGCTACACCTTC.

This clonotype ranks as medium-sized (0.01 to 0.1%). The V gene is TRBV10-3, the J gene TRBJ2-1, with D possibly TRBD1 on 5 matching bases. In germline, CDR1 is ENHRY, CDR2 SYGVKD. V was clipped by 7 bases and J by 5 bases, with 21 bases between them. The CDR3 consists of 16 residues. Here the CDR3 DNA reads TGTGCCATCACATCCAGGGAAGGACGTGGTGACAATGAGCAGTTCTTC. It is translated as CAITSREGRGDNEQFF.

The chain couples TRBV14 to TRBJ1-1; D is possibly TRBD1 (5 bases). Trimming took 10 bases from V and 4 from J, leaving 19 bases between them. This CDR3 contains 14 residues. Germline V gene lookup returns CDR1 SGHDN and CDR2 FVKESK. For the CDR3, the DNA is TGTGCCACCCGAATAACAGGACAAGGCACTGAAGCTTTCTTT. Protein: CATRITGQGTEAFF. Drawing the rest from reference TRBV14 and TRBJ1-1, the complete variable domain is EAGVTQFPSHSVIEKGQTVTLRCDPISGHDNLYWYRRVMGKEIKFLLHFVKESKQDESGMPNNRFLAERTGGTYSTLKVQPAELEDSGVYFCATRITGQGTEAFFGQGTRLTVV.

This clonotype was counted at least ten times. This chain joins TRBV20-1 and TRBJ2-7; the match to TRBD1 covers 12 bases. CDR3 length: 14 amino acids. Trimming removed 2 bases from V and 7 bases from J; junction bases left unmatched: 6. CDR1 and CDR2 (germline): DFQATT, SNEGSKA (reference sequence). CDR3 loop: CSARSGQGAGEQYF. The DNA for the CDR3 is TGCAGTGCTAGATCGGGACAGGGGGCGGGGGAGCAGTACTTC.

The chain has TRBV6-4 and TRBJ1-5; D perhaps matches TRBD1 (5 bases). This CDR3 has 16 amino acids. Germline CDR1 and CDR2: MRHNA and SNTAGT. V lost 3 bases to trimming and J lost 4 bases, with 16 bases between them. The CDR3 spells CASSEFPGTGNQPQHF. CDR3 sequence (DNA): TGTGCCAGCAGTGAATTCCCCGGGACGGGGAATCAGCCCCAGCATTTT.

V and J are TRBV2 and TRBJ2-7; 9 positions agree with TRBD1. The CDR3 length is 14 residues. The germline V gene encodes CDR1 SNHLY and CDR2 FYNNEI. The junction had 10 bases not matched to a gene; V was cut back by 7 bases and J by 6 bases. CDR3 sequence: CASTSGTGPGEQYF. The CDR3 nucleotides read TGTGCCAGCACTTCCGGGACAGGGCCGGGCGAGCAGTACTTC. Together with reference TRBV2 and TRBJ2-7, the CDR3 gives the full variable domain: EPEVTQTPSHQVTQMGQEVILRCVPISNHLYFYWYRQILGQKVEFLVSFYNNEISEKSEIFDDQFSVERPDGSNFTLKIRSTKLEDSAMYFCASTSGTGPGEQYFGPGTRLTVT.

This clonotype has more than one count but fewer than ten. The rearrangement links TRBV11-2 to TRBJ2-5; tentatively, D is TRBD1 (6 bases). The CDR3 has 16 residues. Germline lookup yields CDR1 SGHAT and CDR2 FQNNGV. With 2 bases removed from V and 0 bases from J, the gap between germline ends came to 13 bases. The CDR3 here is CASSLSGQKYQETQYF. The CDR3, as DNA: TGTGCCAGCAGCTTATCCGGACAGAAGTACCAAGAGACCCAGTACTTC.

Within the sample, this clonotype is medium-sized. The J gene is TRBJ2-1, the V gene TRBV20-1; TRBD2 aligns across 13 bases. Unmatched junction bases numbered 12, after V lost 5 bases and J lost 8 bases. The CDR3 covers 16 residues. The germline V gene encodes CDR1 DFQATT and CDR2 SNEGSKA (reference sequence). The DNA of the CDR3 is TGCAGTGCTCCCGCACTAGCGGGGGGGCCGAGCGATGAGCAGTTCTTC. Its protein is CSAPALAGGPSDEQFF.

The CDR3 DNA follows: TGTGCCAGCAGCTTGGGGGCCTCCTACGAGCAGTACTTC. This sequence encodes CASSLGASYEQYF. The V and J genes are TRBV5-6 and TRBJ2-7; no definite D call. V lost 0 bases and J lost 0, with 4 bases in between. Germline CDR1 SGHDT, CDR2 YYEEEE. The CDR3 consists of 13 residues.

Points on this clonotype: It may be a read error: a sequence one base away is much more abundant. Because the CDR3 is missing its conserved closing phenylalanine or tryptophan, this is likely a read error. The rearrangement uses TRBV28 and TRBJ1-1; weak D call: TRBD1 (5 bases). Germline V lookup: CDR1 MDHEN, CDR2 SYDVKM. V dropped 6 bases and J dropped 0 bases, with 14 bases sitting between them. This CDR3 comprises 15 residues. This CDR3 is CASRLSWGMNTEAFL. CDR3 sequence (DNA): TGTGCCAGCAGGCTAAGTTGGGGGATGAACACTGAAGCTTTCCTT.

V gene TRBV5-1 combines with J gene TRBJ1-6, with a possible D match to TRBD1 (5 bases). Looked up from germline, CDR1 is SGHRS and CDR2 is YFSETQ. Trimming took 0 bases from V and 8 from J, leaving 9 bases between them. The CDR3 runs 14 residues. CDR3 sequence (DNA): TGCGCCAGCAGCTTGGACAGGTCATATTCACCCCTCCACTTT. Translation: CASSLDRSYSPLHF.

This clonotype was seen a handful of times. The genes are TRBV20-1 and TRBJ1-3; D gene unclear. The CDR3 is made up of 13 amino acids. Germline CDR1 DFQATT, CDR2 SNEGSKA (reference sequence). Deletions cut 4 bases from V and 2 bases from J, with 9 bases between. CDR3 residues: CSATAGTGNTIYF. The DNA of the CDR3 is TGCAGTGCTACCGCGGGGACTGGAAACACCATATATTTT.

By share of the sample, this clonotype is hyperexpanded. The chain employs TRBV27 and TRBJ1-5, with a weak D call TRBD1 (6 bases). Trimming took off 4 bases at V and 2 bases at J, with 12 bases between the two ends. From germline, CDR1 is MNHEY and CDR2 SMNVEV (reference sequence). This CDR3 has 15 residues. The CDR3 loop reads CASSSGGVGNQPQHF. The DNA of the CDR3 is TGTGCCAGCAGTTCTGGGGGCGTTGGCAATCAGCCCCAGCATTTT.